This T cell receptor beta chain was identified during a study of cytomegalovirus exposure and HLA in healthy donors. CDR3 size: 15 residues. Looked up from germline, CDR1 is LNHDA and CDR2 is SQIVND (reference sequence). The V gene end was trimmed by 4 bases and the J gene end by 1 base; junction bases not matched to a gene: 5. This clone was found a few times. PCR amplification relied on 60 Vbeta primers (plus 13 Jbeta primers). Using immunoSEQ multiplex PCR, the repertoire was profiled, and TCRdb retains in-frame clones only, with some absent. The table records fewer than 150,000 clones, approximately 79% of them present only once.

J is TRBJ2-3 and V is TRBV19, with 7 nucleotides matching TRBD1. The sequence was collected from a man aged 45 to 65 in good health and CMV-seropositive. The sequenced sample was PBMCs. The CDR3 DNA is TGTGCCAGTAGTACGACAGGGATGGGCACAGATACGCAGTATTTT. Amino acids: CASSTTGMGTDTQYF.